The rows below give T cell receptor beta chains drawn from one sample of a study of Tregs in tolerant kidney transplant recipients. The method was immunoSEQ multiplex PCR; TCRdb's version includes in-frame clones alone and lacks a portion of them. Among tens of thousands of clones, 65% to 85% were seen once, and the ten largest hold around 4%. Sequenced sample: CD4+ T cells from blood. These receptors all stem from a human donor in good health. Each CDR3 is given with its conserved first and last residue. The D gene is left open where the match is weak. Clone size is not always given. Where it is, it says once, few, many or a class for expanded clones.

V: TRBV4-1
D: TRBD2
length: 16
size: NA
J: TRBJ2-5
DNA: TGCGCCAGCAGCCCGGGACTAGCGGGAGGGCTGGAGACCCAGTACTTC
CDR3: CASSPGLAGGLETQYF

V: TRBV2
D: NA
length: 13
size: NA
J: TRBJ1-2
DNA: TGTGCCAGCAGTGAAGGCGGGGAGGGGATGGGGACCTTC
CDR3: CASSEGGEGMGTF

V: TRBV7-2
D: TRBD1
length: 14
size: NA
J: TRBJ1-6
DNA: TGTGCCAGCAGTTTACAGGGGGCAGATTCACCCCTCCACTTT
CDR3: CASSLQGADSPLHF

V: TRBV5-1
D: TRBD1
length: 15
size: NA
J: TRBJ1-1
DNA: TGCGCCAGCAGCCGTTCGGACAGGACGAACACTGAAGCTTTCTTT
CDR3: CASSRSDRTNTEAFF

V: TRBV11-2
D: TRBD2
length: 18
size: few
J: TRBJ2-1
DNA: TGTGCCAGCAGCTTCGCTAGCGGGAGGGCCTTAACCTACAATGAGCAGTTCTTC
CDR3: CASSFASGRALTYNEQFF

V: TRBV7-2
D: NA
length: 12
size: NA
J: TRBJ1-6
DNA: TGTGCCAGCAGCCATACATCAAGGGCCCTCCACTTT
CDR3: CASSHTSRALHF

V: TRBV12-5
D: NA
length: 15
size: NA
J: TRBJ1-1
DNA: TGTGCTAGTGGTTTGGTACTTTCGGGGAACACTGAAGCTTTCTTT
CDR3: CASGLVLSGNTEAFF

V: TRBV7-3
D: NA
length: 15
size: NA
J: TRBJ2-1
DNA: TGTGCCAGCAGCTTAACGCTCACCTCCTACAATGAGCAGTTCTTC
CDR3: CASSLTLTSYNEQFF

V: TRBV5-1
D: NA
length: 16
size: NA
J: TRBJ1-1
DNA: TGCGCCAGCAGCCCAAGGGCAGGGGCTATGAACACTGAAGCTTTCTTT
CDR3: CASSPRAGAMNTEAFF

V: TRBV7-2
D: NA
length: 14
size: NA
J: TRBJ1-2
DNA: TGTGCCAGCAGCTGGCTCGCTCCAAACTATGGCTACACCTTC
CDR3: CASSWLAPNYGYTF

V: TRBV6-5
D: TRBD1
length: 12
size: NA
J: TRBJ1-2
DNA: TGTGCCAGCACCAGACAGGGTGGTGGCTACACCTTC
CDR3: CASTRQGGGYTF

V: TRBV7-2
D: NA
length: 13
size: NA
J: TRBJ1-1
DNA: TGTGCCAGCAGCTTAGCACAGACCACTGAAGCTTTCTTT
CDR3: CASSLAQTTEAFF

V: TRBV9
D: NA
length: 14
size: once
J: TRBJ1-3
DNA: TGTGCCAGCAGCGTAGCTCGCTCTGGAAACACCATATATTTT
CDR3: CASSVARSGNTIYF

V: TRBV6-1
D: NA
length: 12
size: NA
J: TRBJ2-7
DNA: TGTGCCAGCAGGATTAACACCTTCGAGCAGTACTTC
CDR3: CASRINTFEQYF

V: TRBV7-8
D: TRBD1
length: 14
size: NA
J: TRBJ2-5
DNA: TGTGCCAGCAGCCATGACAGGGGACGCGAGACCCAGTACTTC
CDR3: CASSHDRGRETQYF

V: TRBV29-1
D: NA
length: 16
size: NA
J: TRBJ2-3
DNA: TGCAGCGGCACCAACCACGGGGGATCCGGCACAGATACGCAGTATTTT
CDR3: CSGTNHGGSGTDTQYF

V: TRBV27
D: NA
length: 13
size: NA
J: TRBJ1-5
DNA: TGTGCCAGCAGTTTAGGCCCATGGCAGCCCCAGCATTTT
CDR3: CASSLGPWQPQHF

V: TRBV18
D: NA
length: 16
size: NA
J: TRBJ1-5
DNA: TGTGCCAGCTCACCAATCTCGACAAGCGGCAATCAGCCCCAGCATTTT
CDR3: CASSPISTSGNQPQHF

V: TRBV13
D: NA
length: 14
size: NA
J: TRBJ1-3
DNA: TGTGCCAGCAGAACGTCGATCTCTGGAAACACCATATATTTT
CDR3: CASRTSISGNTIYF

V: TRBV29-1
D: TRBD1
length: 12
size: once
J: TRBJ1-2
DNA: TGCAGCGTGGGACAGTCTAACTATGGCTACACCTTC
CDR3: CSVGQSNYGYTF

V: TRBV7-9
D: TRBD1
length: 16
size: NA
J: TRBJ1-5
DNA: TGTGCCAGCAGCCTCTCAACAGGGGTGGGCAATCAGCCCCAGCATTTT
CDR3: CASSLSTGVGNQPQHF

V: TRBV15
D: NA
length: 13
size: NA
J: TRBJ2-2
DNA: TGTGCCACCAGCAGAGTCGGGCCCGGGGAGCTGTTTTTT
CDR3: CATSRVGPGELFF

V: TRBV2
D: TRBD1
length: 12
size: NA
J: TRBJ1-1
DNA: TGTGCCAGCAGTGAGGGGCAGGGGGGAGCTTTCTTT
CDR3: CASSEGQGGAFF

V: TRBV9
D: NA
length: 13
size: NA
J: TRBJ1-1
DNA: TGTGCCAGCAGCGTAGCAATGGGGGCTGAAGCTTTCTTT
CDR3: CASSVAMGAEAFF

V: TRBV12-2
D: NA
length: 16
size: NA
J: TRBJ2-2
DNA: TGTGCAAGTCGCCTCAAGGCAGCGGGGGGGACCGGGGAGCTGTTTTTT
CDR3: CASRLKAAGGTGELFF

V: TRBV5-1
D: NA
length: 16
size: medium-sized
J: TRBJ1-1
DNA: TGCGCCAGCAGCTTGGCGATGTCTTGGGCCGAGACTGAAGCTTTCTTT
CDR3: CASSLAMSWAETEAFF

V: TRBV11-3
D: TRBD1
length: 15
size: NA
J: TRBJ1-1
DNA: TGTGCCAGCAGCTTAGAGGGACAGGGCAACACTGAAGCTTTCTTT
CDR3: CASSLEGQGNTEAFF

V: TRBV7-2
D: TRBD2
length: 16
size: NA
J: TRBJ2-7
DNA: TGTGCCAGCAGCTTAAATATAGCGGGGAGGACCTACGAGCAGTACTTC
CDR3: CASSLNIAGRTYEQYF

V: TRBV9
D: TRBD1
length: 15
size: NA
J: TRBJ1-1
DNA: TGTGCCAGCAGCGTGGGGGACAGAACGAACACTGAAGCTTTCTTT
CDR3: CASSVGDRTNTEAFF

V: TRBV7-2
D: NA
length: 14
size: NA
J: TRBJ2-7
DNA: TGTGCCAGCAGCTTCGGCGGGATCTCCTACGAGCAGTACTTC
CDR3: CASSFGGISYEQYF

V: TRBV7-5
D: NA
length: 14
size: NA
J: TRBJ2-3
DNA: TGTGCCAGCAGCCACAGTGGTCACACAGATACGCAGTATTTT
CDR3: CASSHSGHTDTQYF

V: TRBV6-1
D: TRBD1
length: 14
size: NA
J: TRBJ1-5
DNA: TGTGCCAGCAGGTCAGGGGGCCAGGGGCAGCCCCAGCATTTT
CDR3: CASRSGGQGQPQHF

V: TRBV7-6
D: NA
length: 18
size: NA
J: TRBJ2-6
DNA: TGTGCCAGCAGCCTGACAGGACAGAGATTCTCTGGGGCCAACGTCCTGACTTTC
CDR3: CASSLTGQRFSGANVLTF

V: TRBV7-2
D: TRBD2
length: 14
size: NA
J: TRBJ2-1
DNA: TGTGCCAGCAGCTTAGGCGGGGGGGCCTCCGAGCAGTTCTTC
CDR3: CASSLGGGASEQFF

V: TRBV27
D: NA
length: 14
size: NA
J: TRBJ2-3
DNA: TGTGCCAGCACTAGGGCAGGAGACACAGATACGCAGTATTTT
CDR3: CASTRAGDTDTQYF

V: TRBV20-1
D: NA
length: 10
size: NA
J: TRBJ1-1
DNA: TGCAGTGCTAGAAGCCAGGAAGCTTTCTTT
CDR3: CSARSQEAFF

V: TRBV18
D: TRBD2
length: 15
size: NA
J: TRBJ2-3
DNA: TGTGCCAGCTCACCAACTAGCGGAAACACAGATACGCAGTATTTT
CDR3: CASSPTSGNTDTQYF

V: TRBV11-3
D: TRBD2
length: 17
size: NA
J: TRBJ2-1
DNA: TGTGCCAGCAGCCACATGACTGCTAGCGGGAGCTACAATGAGCAGTTCTTC
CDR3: CASSHMTASGSYNEQFF

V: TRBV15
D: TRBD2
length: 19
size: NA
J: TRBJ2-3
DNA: TGTGCCACCAGCAGAGATTTGACTAGCGGTCTAGAGGGCACAGATACGCAGTATTTT
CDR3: CATSRDLTSGLEGTDTQYF

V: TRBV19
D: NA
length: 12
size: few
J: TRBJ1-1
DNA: TGTGCCAGTAGTATACAACAGGGCAAAGCTTTCTTT
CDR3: CASSIQQGKAFF

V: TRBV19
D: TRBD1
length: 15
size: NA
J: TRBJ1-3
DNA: TGTGCCAGTAATCTTGGGACAGGGAAAGGAGACACCATATATTTT
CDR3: CASNLGTGKGDTIYF

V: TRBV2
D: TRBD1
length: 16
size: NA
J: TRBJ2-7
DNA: TGTGCCAGCAGCCGGGGGCCGGGACAGGGGGGAGAAGAGCAGTACTTC
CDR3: CASSRGPGQGGEEQYF

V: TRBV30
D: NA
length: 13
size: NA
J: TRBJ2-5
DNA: TGTGCCTGGGCGCTCTCGACGCAAGAGACCCAGTACTTC
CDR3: CAWALSTQETQYF

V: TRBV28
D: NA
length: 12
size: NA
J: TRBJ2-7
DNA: TGTGCCAGCAGTTTAACGGGCTACGAGCAGTACTTC
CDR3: CASSLTGYEQYF

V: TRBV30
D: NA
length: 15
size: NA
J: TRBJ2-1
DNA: TGTGCCTGGAGTGTTGGCGGGGTGTCCTACAATGAGCAGTTCTTC
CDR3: CAWSVGGVSYNEQFF

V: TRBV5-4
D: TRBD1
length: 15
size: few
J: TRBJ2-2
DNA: TGTGCCAGCAGCTCACCGGGACAGGGAGCCGGGGAGCTGTTTTTT
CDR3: CASSSPGQGAGELFF

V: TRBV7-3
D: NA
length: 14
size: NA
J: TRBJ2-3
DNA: TGTGCCAGCAGCTTAACCGGGACGGGACATCCGCAGTATTTT
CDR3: CASSLTGTGHPQYF

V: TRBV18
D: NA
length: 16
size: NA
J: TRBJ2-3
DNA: TGTGCCAGCTCACCACCGGCCCCCACGGGCGCAGATACGCAGTATTTT
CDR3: CASSPPAPTGADTQYF

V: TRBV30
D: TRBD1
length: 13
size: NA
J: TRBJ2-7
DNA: TGTGCCTGGAGTCCGGGACAGGCCTACGAGCAGTACTTC
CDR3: CAWSPGQAYEQYF

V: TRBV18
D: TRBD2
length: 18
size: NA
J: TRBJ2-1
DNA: TGTGCCAGCTCCCAACCCGGGACTAGCGGGAGTTCGGGGTTGCAGCAGTTCTTC
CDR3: CASSQPGTSGSSGLQQFF